Here is one TCR beta chain with its context. This record belongs to a study of blood T cell repertoires in COVID-19. Study summary: There were acute and convalescent COVID-19 samples, and they came from the United States, Italy and Spain. T cells, B-cell-depleted T cells, or PBMCs provided the cDNA or gDNA that served as material.

In the authors' methods: Estimation of nucleated cell counts was performed using reference gene primer amplification. TCRdb's copy holds only in-frame clones and misses some; the assay was immunoSEQ multiplex PCR. V and J calls and clone size are given by that table; D and trimming were obtained from the DNA. Of fewer than 300,000 clones listed, roughly 90% are singletons. The length of the CDR3 is 15 residues. With 3 bases removed from V and 10 bases from J, the gap between germline ends came to 16 bases. The V gene's germline CDR1 is LNHNV and CDR2 YYDKDF (reference sequence). Seattle participants joined during active infection and were tracked over time.

The chain is built from TRBV15 and TRBJ1-6; tentative D call: TRBD1 (5 bases). The clonotype comes from a woman aged 30 to 39 with COVID-19, enrolled during active disease. Sequencing input: peripheral blood. The CDR3 loop is CATSSDSFTVSPLHF. For the CDR3, the DNA is TGTGCCACCAGCAGCGACAGTTTCACGGTCTCACCCCTCCACTTT.